One sample yielded the 5 T cell receptor beta chains listed below, sequenced in a study of brain T cells in children with intractable seizures. Measured with immunoSEQ multiplex PCR; TCRdb has only the in-frame clones, and not every one. The sample includes tens of thousands of clones, 91% seen only once; the top ten take 24%. The input for sequencing was peripheral blood, taken at surgery. These receptors were collected from a girl aged 2 to 10 with Rasmussen encephalitis and intractable seizures.

This sequence joins TRBV6-2 or TRBV6-3 and TRBJ2-1; D is uncertain. The V end was cut by 6 bases, the J end by 3 bases, with 3 bases between. This CDR3 spans 11 amino acids. Germline V gene sequence: CDR1 MNHEY, CDR2 SVGEGT. CDR3 amino acids: CASSNYNEQFF. The CDR3 nucleotides read TGTGCCAGCAGCAACTACAATGAGCAGTTCTTC.

The chain is built from TRBV5-5 and TRBJ2-3, with 11 bases lining up with TRBD2. With 3 bases clipped from V and 1 base from J, the junction kept 4 bases outside the gene matches. The germline gives CDR1 SGHKS, CDR2 YYEKEE (reference sequence). The CDR3 length is 16 residues. CDR3 in DNA: TGTGCCAGCAGCTCGAGGGGACTAGCGGGCACAGATACGCAGTATTTT. Translated, it gives CASSSRGLAGTDTQYF.

CDR3 nucleotides: TGTGCCAGCAGCCGCTCGGGGGGCTATGGCTACACCTTC. The encoded protein is CASSRSGGYGYTF. The chain is built from TRBV11-2 and TRBJ1-2, with a possible D match to TRBD1 (5 bases). The CDR3 runs to 13 residues. Germline assignment: CDR1 SGHAT and CDR2 FQNNGV. Trimming left V 5 bases short and J 4 bases short, with 11 bases between.

The DNA for the CDR3 is TGTGCCAGCCAGGGGACAGGTTATCCCTACGAGCAGTACTTC. Its protein is CASQGTGYPYEQYF. This chain links TRBV6-5 with TRBJ2-7; 8 bases fit TRBD1. The CDR3 has 14 residues. Per germline, CDR1 MNHEY and CDR2 SVGAGI. V shed 8 bases and J 2 bases; nucleotides not matched to a gene: 8.

This clone has only one observation. The chain has TRBV7-9 and TRBJ1-1; D unclear. V lost 1 base and J 5 bases, leaving 11 bases between the germline ends. Germline V gene sequence: CDR1 SEHNR, CDR2 FQNEAQ (reference sequence). The CDR3 spans 14 residues. CDR3 nucleotide sequence: TGTGCCAGCAGCTTAGAGTGGACGGGGACTGAAGCTTTCTTT. Translated: CASSLEWTGTEAFF.